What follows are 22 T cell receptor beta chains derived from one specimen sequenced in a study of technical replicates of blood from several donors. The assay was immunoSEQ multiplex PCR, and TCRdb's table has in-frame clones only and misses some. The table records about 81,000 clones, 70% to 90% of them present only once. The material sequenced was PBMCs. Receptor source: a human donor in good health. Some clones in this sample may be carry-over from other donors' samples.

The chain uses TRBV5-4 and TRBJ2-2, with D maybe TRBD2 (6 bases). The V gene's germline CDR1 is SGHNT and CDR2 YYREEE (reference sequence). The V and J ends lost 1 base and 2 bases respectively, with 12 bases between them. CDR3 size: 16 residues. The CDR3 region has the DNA TGTGCCAGCAGCTTGCGTGGCGGGGCCAACACCGGGGAGCTGTTTTTT. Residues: CASSLRGGANTGELFF.

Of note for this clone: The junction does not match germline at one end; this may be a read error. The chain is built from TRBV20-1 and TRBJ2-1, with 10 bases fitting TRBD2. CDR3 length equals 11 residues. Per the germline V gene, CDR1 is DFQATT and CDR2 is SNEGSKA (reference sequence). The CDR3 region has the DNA TGCAGTGCTAGGGAAGCGGGAGGGCATATCTTC. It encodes CSAREAGGHIF.

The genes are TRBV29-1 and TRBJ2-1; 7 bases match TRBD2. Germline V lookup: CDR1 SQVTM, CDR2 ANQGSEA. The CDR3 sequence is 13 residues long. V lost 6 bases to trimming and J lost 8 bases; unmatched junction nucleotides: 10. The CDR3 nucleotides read TGCAGCGTCAAGGGAGGGGTTCTGGATGAGCAGTTCTTC. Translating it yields CSVKGGVLDEQFF.

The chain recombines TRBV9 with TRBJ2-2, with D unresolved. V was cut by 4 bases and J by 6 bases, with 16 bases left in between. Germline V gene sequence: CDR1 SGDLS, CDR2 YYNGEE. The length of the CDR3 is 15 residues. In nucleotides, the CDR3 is TGTGCCAGCAGCATTATTCCCACCGGTGCCGGGGAGCTGTTTTTT. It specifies CASSIIPTGAGELFF.

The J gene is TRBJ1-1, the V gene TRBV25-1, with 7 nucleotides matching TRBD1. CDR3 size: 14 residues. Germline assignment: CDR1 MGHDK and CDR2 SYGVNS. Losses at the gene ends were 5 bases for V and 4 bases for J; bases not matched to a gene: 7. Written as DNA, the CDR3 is TGTGCCAGCAGTCTGACAGGGTCATTCACTGAAGCTTTCTTT. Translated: CASSLTGSFTEAFF.

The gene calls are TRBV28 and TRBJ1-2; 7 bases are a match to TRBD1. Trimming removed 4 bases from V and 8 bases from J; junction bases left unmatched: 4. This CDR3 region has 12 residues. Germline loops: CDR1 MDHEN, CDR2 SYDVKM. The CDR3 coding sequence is TGTGCCAGCAGTTCGAGGGGGCTCGGCTACACCTTC. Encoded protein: CASSSRGLGYTF.

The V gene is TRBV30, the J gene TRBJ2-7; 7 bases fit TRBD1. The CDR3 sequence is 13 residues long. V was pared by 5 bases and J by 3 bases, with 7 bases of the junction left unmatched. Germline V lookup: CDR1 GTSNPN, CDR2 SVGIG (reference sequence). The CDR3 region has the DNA TGTGCCTGGGCAGGGGGACCGAACTACGAGCAGTACTTC. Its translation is CAWAGGPNYEQYF.

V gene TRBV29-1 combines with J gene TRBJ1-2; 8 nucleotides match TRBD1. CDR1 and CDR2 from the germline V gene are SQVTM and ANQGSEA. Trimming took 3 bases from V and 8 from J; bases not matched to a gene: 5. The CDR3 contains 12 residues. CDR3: CSVDDRGQGYTF. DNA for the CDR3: TGCAGCGTTGACGACAGGGGTCAAGGCTACACCTTC.

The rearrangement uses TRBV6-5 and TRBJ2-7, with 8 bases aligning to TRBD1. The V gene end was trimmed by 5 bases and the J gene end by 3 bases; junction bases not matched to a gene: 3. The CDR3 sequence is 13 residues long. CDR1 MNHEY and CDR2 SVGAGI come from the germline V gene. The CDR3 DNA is TGTGCCAGCAGTAGACAGGGGTTCTACGAGCAGTACTTC. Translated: CASSRQGFYEQYF.

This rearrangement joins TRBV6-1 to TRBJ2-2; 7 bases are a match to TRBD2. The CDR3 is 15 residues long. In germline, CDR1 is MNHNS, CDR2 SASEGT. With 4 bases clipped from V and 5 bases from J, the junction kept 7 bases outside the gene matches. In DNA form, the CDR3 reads TGTGCCAGCAGTGCGGGAGGAAGGGGAACCGGGGAGCTGTTTTTT. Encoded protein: CASSAGGRGTGELFF.

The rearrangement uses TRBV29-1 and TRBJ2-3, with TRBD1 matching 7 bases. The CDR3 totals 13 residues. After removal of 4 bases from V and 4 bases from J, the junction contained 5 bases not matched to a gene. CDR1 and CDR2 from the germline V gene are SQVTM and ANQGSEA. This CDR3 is CSVGQGVSDTQYF. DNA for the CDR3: TGCAGCGTTGGGCAGGGGGTGTCAGATACGCAGTATTTT.

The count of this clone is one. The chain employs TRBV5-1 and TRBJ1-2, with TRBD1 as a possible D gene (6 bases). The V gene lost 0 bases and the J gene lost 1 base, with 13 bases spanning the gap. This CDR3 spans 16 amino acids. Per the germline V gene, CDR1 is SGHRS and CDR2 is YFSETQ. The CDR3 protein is CASSLALRTVNYGYTF. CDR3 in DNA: TGCGCCAGCAGCTTGGCCCTGCGGACAGTTAACTATGGCTACACCTTC.

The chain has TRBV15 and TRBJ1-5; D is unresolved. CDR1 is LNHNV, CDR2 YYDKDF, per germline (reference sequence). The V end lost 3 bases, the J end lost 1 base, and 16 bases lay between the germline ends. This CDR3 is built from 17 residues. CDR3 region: CATSRSMGRISNQPQHF. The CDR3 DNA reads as TGTGCCACCAGCAGGTCTATGGGCCGGATAAGCAATCAGCCCCAGCATTTT. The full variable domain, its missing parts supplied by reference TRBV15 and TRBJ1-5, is DAMVIQNPRYQVTQFGKPVTLSCSQTLNHNVMYWYQQKSSQAPKLLFHYYDKDFNNEADTPDNFQSRRPNTSFCFLDIRSPGLGDTAMYLCATSRSMGRISNQPQHFGDGTRLSIL.

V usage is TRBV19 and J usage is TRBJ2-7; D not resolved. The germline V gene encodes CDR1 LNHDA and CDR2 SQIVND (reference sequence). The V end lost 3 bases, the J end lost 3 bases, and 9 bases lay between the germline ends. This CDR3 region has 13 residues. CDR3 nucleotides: TGTGCCAGTAGTATCGAGCGTTACTACGAGCAGTACTTC. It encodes CASSIERYYEQYF.

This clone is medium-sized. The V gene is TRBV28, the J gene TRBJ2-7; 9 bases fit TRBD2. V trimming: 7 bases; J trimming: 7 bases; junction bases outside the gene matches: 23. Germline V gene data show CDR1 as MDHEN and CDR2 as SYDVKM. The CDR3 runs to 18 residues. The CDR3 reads CASIWASGVLGPMEEQYF. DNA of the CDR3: TGTGCCAGCATCTGGGCTAGCGGGGTCCTGGGGCCTATGGAGGAGCAGTACTTC.

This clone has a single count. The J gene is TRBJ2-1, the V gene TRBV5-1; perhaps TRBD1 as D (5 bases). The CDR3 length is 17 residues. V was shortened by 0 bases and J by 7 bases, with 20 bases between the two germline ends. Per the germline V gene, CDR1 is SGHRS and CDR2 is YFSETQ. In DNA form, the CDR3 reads TGCGCCAGCAGCTTGGCCGGATTTGGGCAGGGTCGGAATGAGCAGTTCTTC. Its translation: CASSLAGFGQGRNEQFF. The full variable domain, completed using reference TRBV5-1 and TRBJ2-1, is KAGVTQTPRYLIKTRGQQVTLSCSPISGHRSVSWYQQTPGQGLQFLFEYFSETQRNKGNFPGRFSGRQFSNSRSEMNVSTLELGDSALYLCASSLAGFGQGRNEQFFGPGTRLTVL.

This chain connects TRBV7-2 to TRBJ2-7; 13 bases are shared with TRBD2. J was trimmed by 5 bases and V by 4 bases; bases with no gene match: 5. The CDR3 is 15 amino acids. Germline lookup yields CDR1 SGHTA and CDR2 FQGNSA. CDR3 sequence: CASSSTGTSGDEQYF. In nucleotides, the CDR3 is TGTGCCAGCAGCTCGACCGGGACTAGCGGGGACGAGCAGTACTTC.

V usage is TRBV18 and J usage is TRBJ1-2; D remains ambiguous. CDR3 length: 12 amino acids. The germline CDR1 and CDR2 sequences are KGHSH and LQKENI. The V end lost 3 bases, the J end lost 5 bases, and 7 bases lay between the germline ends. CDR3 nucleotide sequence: TGTGCCAGCTCACCTGACACGTATGGCTACACCTTC. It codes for CASSPDTYGYTF.

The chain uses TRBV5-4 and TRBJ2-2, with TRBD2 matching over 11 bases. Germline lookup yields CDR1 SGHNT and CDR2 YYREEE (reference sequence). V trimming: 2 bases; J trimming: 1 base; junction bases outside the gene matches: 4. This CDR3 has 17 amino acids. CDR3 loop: CASSFHLAGGNTGELFF. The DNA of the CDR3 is TGTGCCAGCAGCTTCCACCTAGCGGGAGGGAACACCGGGGAGCTGTTTTTT.

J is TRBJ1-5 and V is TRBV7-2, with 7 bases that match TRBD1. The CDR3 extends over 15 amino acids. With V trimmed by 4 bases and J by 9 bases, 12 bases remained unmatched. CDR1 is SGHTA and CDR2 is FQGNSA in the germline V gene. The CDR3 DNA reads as TGTGCCAGCAGCTATACGGGACAGAGTACTGGGCCCCAGCATTTT. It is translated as CASSYTGQSTGPQHF.

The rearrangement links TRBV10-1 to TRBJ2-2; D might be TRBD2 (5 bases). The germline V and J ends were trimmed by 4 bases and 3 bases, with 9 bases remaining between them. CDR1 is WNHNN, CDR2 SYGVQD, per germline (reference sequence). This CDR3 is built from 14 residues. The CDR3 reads CASSAWGDTGELFF. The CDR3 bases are TGCGCCAGCAGTGCTTGGGGAGACACCGGGGAGCTGTTTTTT.

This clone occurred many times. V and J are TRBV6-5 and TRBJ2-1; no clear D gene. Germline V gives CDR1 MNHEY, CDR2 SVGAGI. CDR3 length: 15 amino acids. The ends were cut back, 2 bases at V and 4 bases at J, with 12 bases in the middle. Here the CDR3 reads CASSYASGSYNEQFF. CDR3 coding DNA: TGTGCCAGCAGTTACGCATCAGGCAGTTACAATGAGCAGTTCTTC.